This entry lists 3 T cell receptor beta chains sequenced from one sample in a study of blood T cell repertoires in COVID-19. Some clones are missing from TCRdb's copy, which holds only in-frame ones; the method was immunoSEQ multiplex PCR. The repertoire holds approximately 130,000 clones, with 85% to 90% as singletons. Sequencing was performed on peripheral blood. These receptor sequences come from a human donor in a cohort sampled during active COVID-19.

V gene TRBV7-2 combines with J gene TRBJ2-7; TRBD1 aligns across 10 bases. Per germline, CDR1 SGHTA and CDR2 FQGNSA. CDR3 size: 16 residues. V shed 1 base and J 6 bases; nucleotides not matched to a gene: 9. The CDR3 coding sequence is TGTGCCAGCAGCTTAGATGGGACAGGGGTTATAGGCGAGCAGTACTTC. It yields the protein CASSLDGTGVIGEQYF.

The chain carries TRBV5-1 and TRBJ2-1; 7 nucleotides align to TRBD2. V lost 3 bases to trimming and J lost 5 bases; unmatched junction nucleotides: 8. This CDR3 comprises 15 residues. CDR1 SGHRS and CDR2 YFSETQ come from the germline V gene. In DNA form, the CDR3 reads TGCGCCAGCAGCTGGGCGGGAGATTTTAACAATGAGCAGTTCTTC. As protein: CASSWAGDFNNEQFF.

The chain is built from TRBV5-4 and TRBJ1-4; possibly TRBD1 for D (5 bases). There are 15 residues in the CDR3. Trimming pared 0 bases from V and 1 base from J, leaving 7 bases between. CDR1 and CDR2 from the germline V gene are SGHNT and YYREEE (reference sequence). CDR3 in DNA: TGTGCCAGCAGCTTGGCCGGGGGAACTAATGAAAAACTGTTTTTT. This translates into CASSLAGGTNEKLFF.